The T cell receptor (beta chain) described here comes from a study of tumor-infiltrating lymphocytes in primary liver carcinoma. Germline V gives CDR1 SGHNT, CDR2 YYREEE (reference sequence). The CDR3 is 16 residues long. A remark on this clonotype: Mismatch with germline at one junction end may stem from a read error.

TCR beta cDNA was prepared out of roughly 490 ng total RNA by means of a constant-region primer. Three rounds of nested multiplex PCR with slightly modified ARM-PCR produced TCR beta libraries. The opening two PCR rounds, around 11 cycles each, paired TRBV1-TRBV30 forward primers with a C-beta reverse primer. TCRdb re-analysed the multiplex PCR reads in MiXCR, keeping a single row per CDR3 protein. The top ten clones hold roughly 9% of a sample with approximately 310,000 distinct CDR3 sequences, approximately 60% of them seen once. Unsorted whole blood served as the source of blood RNA, and germline DNA was extracted as well.

The sequenced sample consisted of peripheral blood. V gene TRBV5-4 combines with J gene TRBJ2-2, with D perhaps being TRBD1 or TRBD2 (5 bases each). The sequence was collected from a man in his forties with primary liver carcinoma and hepatitis B virus infection. CDR3 in amino acids: CASSWGYRGNTGELLF. The DNA for the CDR3 is TGTGCCAGCAGCTGGGGATATAGGGGTAACACCGGGGAGCTGCTTTTT.